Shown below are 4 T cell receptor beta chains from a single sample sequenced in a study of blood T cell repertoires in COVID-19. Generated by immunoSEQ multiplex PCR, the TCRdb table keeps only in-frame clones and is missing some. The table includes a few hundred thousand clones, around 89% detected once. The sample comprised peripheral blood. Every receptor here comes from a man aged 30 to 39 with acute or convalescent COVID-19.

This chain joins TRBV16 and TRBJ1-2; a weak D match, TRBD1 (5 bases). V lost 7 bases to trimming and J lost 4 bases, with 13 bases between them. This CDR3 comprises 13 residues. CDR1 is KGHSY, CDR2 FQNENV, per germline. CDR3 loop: CASTHRRAYGYTF. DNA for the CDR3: TGTGCCAGCACCCACCGCAGGGCCTATGGCTACACCTTC. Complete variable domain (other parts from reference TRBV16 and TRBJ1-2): GEEVAQTPKHLVRGEGQKAKLYCAPIKGHSYVFWYQQVLKNEFKFLISFQNENVFDETGMPKERFSAKCLPNSPCSLEIQATKLEDSAVYFCASTHRRAYGYTFGSGTRLTVV.

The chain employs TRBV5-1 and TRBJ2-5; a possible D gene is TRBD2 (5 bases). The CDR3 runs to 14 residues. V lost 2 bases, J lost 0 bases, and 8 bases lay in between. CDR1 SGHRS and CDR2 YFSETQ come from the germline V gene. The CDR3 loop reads CASSFGEYQETQYF. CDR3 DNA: TGCGCCAGCAGCTTCGGGGAGTACCAAGAGACCCAGTACTTC.

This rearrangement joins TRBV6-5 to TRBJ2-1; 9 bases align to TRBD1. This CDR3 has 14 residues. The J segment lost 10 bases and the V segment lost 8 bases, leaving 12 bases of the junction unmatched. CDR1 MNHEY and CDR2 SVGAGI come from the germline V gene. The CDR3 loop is CASGKGDRVGEQFF. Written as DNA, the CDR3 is TGTGCCAGCGGCAAGGGGGACAGGGTGGGAGAGCAGTTCTTC.

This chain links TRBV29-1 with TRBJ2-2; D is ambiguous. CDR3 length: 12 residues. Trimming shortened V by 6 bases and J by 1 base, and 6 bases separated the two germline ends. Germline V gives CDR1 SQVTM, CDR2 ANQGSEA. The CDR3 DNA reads TGCAGCGTCGTACAGAACACCGGGGAGCTGTTTTTT. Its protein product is CSVVQNTGELFF.